Below, 23 T cell receptor beta chains from the same sample are listed, as sequenced in a study of cytomegalovirus exposure and HLA in healthy donors. The primer mix had 60 Vbeta and 13 Jbeta primers. Only in-frame clones appear in the TCRdb table, and some are missing; sequencing was by immunoSEQ multiplex PCR. The repertoire holds roughly 100,000 clones, with around 72% as singletons. What was sequenced was PBMCs. The receptors derive from a man under 40 in good health and CMV-seronegative.

The chain has TRBV19 and TRBJ2-5; TRBD1 matches at 7 bases. Germline CDR1 and CDR2: LNHDA and SQIVND (reference sequence). CDR3 length: 14 amino acids. The trim removed 5 bases at V and 5 bases at J, leaving 8 bases unmatched. CDR3 nucleotides: TGTGCCAGTAGTCCGACAGGGTTGGGGGAGACCCAGTACTTC. This sequence encodes CASSPTGLGETQYF.

The V gene is TRBV23-1, the J gene TRBJ2-5; no clear D gene. TRBV23-1 is designated an ORF whose function remains uncertain. The CDR3 consists of 13 residues. With 3 bases removed from V and 5 bases from J, the gap between germline ends came to 10 bases. The CDR3 reads CASSHPGEETQYF. In DNA form, the CDR3 reads TGCGCCAGCAGTCATCCCGGAGAGGAGACCCAGTACTTC.

The chain combines TRBV30 with TRBJ1-2, with a possible D match to TRBD1 (6 bases). There are 14 residues in the CDR3. The germline V gene has CDR1 GTSNPN and CDR2 SVGIG (reference sequence). V shed 0 bases and J shed 4 bases, with 12 bases lying between them. The CDR3: CAWSVRGGPYGYTF. The CDR3, as DNA: TGTGCCTGGAGTGTTAGGGGGGGCCCCTATGGCTACACCTTC.

In DNA, the CDR3 is TGCAGCGTGACTAGCGGATCGACCGGGGAGCTGTTTTTT. Protein: CSVTSGSTGELFF. V is TRBV29-1 and J is TRBJ2-2, with TRBD2 matching 9 bases. The length of the CDR3 is 13 residues. Trimming took 6 bases from V and 5 from J; bases not matched to a gene: 4. The germline V gene has CDR1 SQVTM and CDR2 ANQGSEA.

The chain has TRBV6-1 and TRBJ1-3; the D gene is possibly TRBD1 (5 bases). V shed 1 base and J shed 2 bases, with 9 bases lying between them. CDR1 MNHNS and CDR2 SASEGT come from the germline V gene. This CDR3 is built from 15 residues. CDR3 protein: CASSEGYRPGNTIYF. The DNA for the CDR3 is TGTGCCAGCAGTGAAGGGTACAGGCCTGGAAACACCATATATTTT.

The J gene is TRBJ2-5, the V gene TRBV6-9; a weak D match, TRBD1 (5 bases). Germline lookup yields CDR1 MNHGY and CDR2 SVAAGI. Trimming took off 4 bases at V and 4 bases at J, with 10 bases between the two ends. The length of the CDR3 is 13 residues. The CDR3 region is CASSSPTAETQYF. The DNA of the CDR3 is TGTGCCAGCAGTTCACCGACAGCAGAGACCCAGTACTTC.

For this clone: Compared with germline, one end of the junction differs, possibly owing to a read error. This chain connects TRBV6-1 to TRBJ2-1; the match to TRBD2 covers 9 bases. Germline V gives CDR1 MNHNS, CDR2 SASEGT. The CDR3 contains 14 residues. The CDR3 DNA is TGTGCCACCCAAAGAACAACTAGCGGGCTTGGGGGGGTCTTC. It translates to CATQRTTSGLGGVF.

This clone was picked up a small number of times. Other DNA sequences from this sample encode an identical CDR3 as well. This chain uses TRBV5-1 with TRBJ2-7, with 11 bases aligning to TRBD2. Germline V lookup: CDR1 SGHRS, CDR2 YFSETQ. With V trimmed by 0 bases and J by 1 base, 3 bases remained unmatched. This CDR3 contains 16 residues. The CDR3 spells CASSLGGTSGSYEQYF. The DNA for the CDR3 is TGCGCCAGCAGCTTGGGTGGGACTAGCGGATCCTACGAGCAGTACTTC.

As DNA, the CDR3 is TGCAGCTTAACCTTTGGGGTCGAGCGGGAGCTAAGAACAGATACGCAGTATTTT. This encodes CSLTFGVERELRTDTQYF. The rearrangement links TRBV29-1 to TRBJ2-3, with TRBD2 identical over 8 bases. V lost 8 bases to trimming and J lost 3 bases; unmatched junction nucleotides: 22. There are 18 residues in the CDR3. Germline V gene lookup returns CDR1 SQVTM and CDR2 ANQGSEA.

V and J are TRBV2 and TRBJ1-2; TRBD1 matches at 7 bases. Trimming cost V 5 bases and J 8 bases; bases outside gene matches: 11. The CDR3 has 14 amino acids. CDR1 is SNHLY and CDR2 is FYNNEI in the germline V gene. The CDR3 spells CASSQQGTVGGYTF. CDR3 coding DNA: TGTGCCAGCAGTCAACAGGGGACAGTGGGGGGCTACACCTTC.

This rearrangement joins TRBV7-2 to TRBJ2-5; D is perhaps TRBD2 (5 bases). This CDR3 has 12 residues. The germline V gene has CDR1 SGHTA and CDR2 FQGNSA. V was trimmed by 6 bases and J by 7 bases, leaving 12 bases between them. The DNA for the CDR3 is TGTGCCAGCAGTGGAATGGGGAGGACCCAGTACTTC. Encoded protein: CASSGMGRTQYF.

In nucleotides, the CDR3 is TGTGCCAGCTCACCACCGGGAACAGGGCAGCTAGTTGAAGCTTTCTTT. Protein: CASSPPGTGQLVEAFF. This sequence joins TRBV18 and TRBJ1-1, with D perhaps matching TRBD1 (6 bases). The CDR3 contains 16 residues. CDR1 is KGHSH and CDR2 is LQKENI in the germline V gene. Trimming shortened V by 0 bases and J by 7 bases, and 18 bases separated the two germline ends.

The chain is built from TRBV5-6 and TRBJ2-2; D possibly corresponds to TRBD1 (6 bases). This CDR3 spans 15 amino acids. CDR1 and CDR2 from the germline V gene are SGHDT and YYEEEE. V lost 2 bases to trimming and J lost 5 bases, with 13 bases between them. CDR3 coding DNA: TGTGCCAGCAGCTTTCAGGGGCGTGGGACCGGGGAGCTGTTTTTT. It codes for CASSFQGRGTGELFF.

Remarks on this clone: The junction departs from the called germline gene at one end, perhaps through a read error. The J gene is TRBJ2-3, the V gene TRBV4-1; TRBD2 matches at 8 bases. Germline assignment: CDR1 MGHRA and CDR2 YSYEKL. CDR3 length: 16 amino acids. CDR3 sequence reads: CSSSQGLAGRTDTQYF. CDR3 nucleotide sequence: TGCTCCAGCAGCCAGGGGCTAGCGGGCCGCACAGATACGCAGTATTTT.

J is TRBJ2-1 and V is TRBV4-1; 10 positions match TRBD1. There are 18 residues in the CDR3. The V gene's germline CDR1 is MGHRA and CDR2 YSYEKL. V was pared by 3 bases and J by 2 bases, with 10 bases of the junction left unmatched. The CDR3 sequence is CASSQGRIGQGAYNEQFF. DNA for the CDR3: TGCGCCAGCAGCCAGGGGAGGATAGGACAGGGGGCCTACAATGAGCAGTTCTTC.

V and J are TRBV5-6 and TRBJ2-3; 13 bases align to TRBD2. Germline-derived CDR1 and CDR2 are SGHDT and YYEEEE. The CDR3 has 17 residues. The V and J ends lost 1 base and 1 base, in that order; junction bases with no gene match: 3. CDR3 protein: CASSLRTSGGRTDTQYF. The DNA for the CDR3 is TGTGCCAGCAGCTTGAGGACTAGCGGGGGTCGCACAGATACGCAGTATTTT.

A remark on this clone: A junction end diverges from the germline sequence, so it may reflect a read error. The V call is TRBV19, the J call TRBJ2-1; 7 bases are shared with TRBD2. This CDR3 is 15 amino acids long. The germline gives CDR1 LNHDA, CDR2 SQIVND (reference sequence). The CDR3 loop reads CATEGNGREYNKQFF. Written as DNA, the CDR3 is TGTGCTACGGAAGGTAACGGGCGGGAGTACAATAAGCAGTTCTTC.

The chain combines TRBV7-9 with TRBJ2-3; D is uncertain. The germline V gene encodes CDR1 SEHNR and CDR2 FQNEAQ (reference sequence). The CDR3 length is 13 residues. Trimming shortened V by 2 bases and J by 1 base, and 4 bases separated the two germline ends. CDR3 sequence: CASSLQGTDTQYF. The CDR3 DNA reads TGTGCCAGCAGCTTACAGGGCACAGATACGCAGTATTTT.

The chain has TRBV29-1 and TRBJ1-3; no reliable D call. This CDR3 region has 11 residues. In germline, CDR1 is SQVTM, CDR2 ANQGSEA. V lost 7 bases and J 1 base, leaving 5 bases between the germline ends. CDR3 DNA: TGCAGCGCACTTTCTGGAAACACCATATATTTT. This gives the protein CSALSGNTIYF. The whole variable domain, filled in from reference TRBV29-1 and TRBJ1-3, reads SAVISQKPSRDICQRGTSLTIQCQVDSQVTMMFWYRQQPGQSLTLIATANQGSEATYESGFVIDKFPISRPNLTFSTLTVSNMSPEDSSIYLCSALSGNTIYFGEGSWLTVV.

The chain combines TRBV10-3 with TRBJ2-7; 9 bases fit TRBD1. The CDR3 extends over 14 amino acids. Germline trimming cut 4 bases from V and 5 bases from J; bases unmatched to any gene: 6. The germline CDR1 and CDR2 sequences are ENHRY and SYGVKD. CDR3 amino acids: CAISGGDRVDEQYF. CDR3 sequence (DNA): TGTGCCATCAGTGGGGGGGACAGGGTGGACGAGCAGTACTTC.

The chain carries TRBV5-1 and TRBJ2-3, with TRBD1 matching over 7 bases. The CDR3 sequence is 14 residues long. Germline values: CDR1 SGHRS, CDR2 YFSETQ. Losses at the gene ends were 2 bases for V and 3 bases for J; bases not matched to a gene: 3. The CDR3 loop reads CASSLQGWTDTQYF. In nucleotides, the CDR3 is TGCGCCAGCAGCTTACAGGGGTGGACAGATACGCAGTATTTT.

V and J are TRBV11-2 and TRBJ2-2; 9 bases are shared with TRBD2. Germline-derived CDR1 and CDR2 are SGHAT and FQNNGV. The CDR3 has 14 amino acids. V dropped 6 bases and J dropped 6; count of bases not matched to a gene: 5. The CDR3 region is CASRLSGGPGELFF. In DNA, the CDR3 is TGTGCCAGCAGATTAAGCGGGGGGCCCGGGGAGCTGTTTTTT.

This clone was observed a single time. The chain uses TRBV28 and TRBJ2-7, with a weak D call TRBD1 (5 bases). CDR1 MDHEN and CDR2 SYDVKM come from the germline V gene. The V end lost 6 bases, the J end lost 2 bases, and 14 bases lay between the germline ends. The CDR3 has 14 residues. The chain's CDR3 is CASRLPGQAYEQYF. The CDR3 bases are TGTGCCAGCAGACTGCCTGGACAAGCCTACGAGCAGTACTTC.